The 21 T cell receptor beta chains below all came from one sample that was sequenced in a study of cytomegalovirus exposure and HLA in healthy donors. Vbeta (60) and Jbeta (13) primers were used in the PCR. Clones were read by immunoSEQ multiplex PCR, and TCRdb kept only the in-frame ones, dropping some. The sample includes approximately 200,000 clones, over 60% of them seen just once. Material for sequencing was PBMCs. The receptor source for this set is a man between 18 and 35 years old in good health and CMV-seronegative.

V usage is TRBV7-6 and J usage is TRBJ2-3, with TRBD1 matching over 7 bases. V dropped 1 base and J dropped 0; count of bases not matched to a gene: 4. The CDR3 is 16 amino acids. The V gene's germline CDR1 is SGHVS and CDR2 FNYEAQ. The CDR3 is CASSLGRGQSTDTQYF. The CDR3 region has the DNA TGTGCCAGCAGCTTAGGTCGGGGACAGAGCACAGATACGCAGTATTTT.

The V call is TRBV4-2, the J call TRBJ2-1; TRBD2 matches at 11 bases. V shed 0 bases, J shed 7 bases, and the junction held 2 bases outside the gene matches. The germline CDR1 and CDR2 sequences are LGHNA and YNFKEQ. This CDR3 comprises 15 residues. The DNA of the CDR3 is TGTGCCAGCAGCCAAGAGTCTAGCGGGGGGAATGAGCAGTTCTTC. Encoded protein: CASSQESSGGNEQFF.

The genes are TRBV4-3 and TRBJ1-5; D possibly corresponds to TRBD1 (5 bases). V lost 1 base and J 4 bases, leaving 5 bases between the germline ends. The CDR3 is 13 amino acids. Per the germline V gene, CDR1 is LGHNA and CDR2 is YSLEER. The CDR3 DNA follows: TGCGCCAGCAGCCAAGGACAGAATCAGCCCCAGCATTTT. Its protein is CASSQGQNQPQHF.

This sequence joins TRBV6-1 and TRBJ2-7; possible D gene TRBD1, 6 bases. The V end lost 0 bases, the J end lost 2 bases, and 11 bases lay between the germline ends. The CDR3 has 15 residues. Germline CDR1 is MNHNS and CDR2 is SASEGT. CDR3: CASSEAGARTYEQYF. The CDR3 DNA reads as TGTGCCAGCAGTGAAGCGGGGGCCCGGACCTACGAGCAGTACTTC.

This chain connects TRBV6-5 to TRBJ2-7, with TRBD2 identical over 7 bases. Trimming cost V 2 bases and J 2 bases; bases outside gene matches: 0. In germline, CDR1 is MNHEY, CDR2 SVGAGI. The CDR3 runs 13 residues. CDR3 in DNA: TGTGCCAGCAGTTACGGGAGGGCCTACGAGCAGTACTTC. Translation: CASSYGRAYEQYF.

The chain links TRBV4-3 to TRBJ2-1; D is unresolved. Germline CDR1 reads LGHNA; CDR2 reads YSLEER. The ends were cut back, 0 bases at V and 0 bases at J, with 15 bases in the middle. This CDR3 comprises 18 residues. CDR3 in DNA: TGCGCCAGCAGCCAAGACCTCTCGACAACGATCTCCTACAATGAGCAGTTCTTC. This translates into CASSQDLSTTISYNEQFF.

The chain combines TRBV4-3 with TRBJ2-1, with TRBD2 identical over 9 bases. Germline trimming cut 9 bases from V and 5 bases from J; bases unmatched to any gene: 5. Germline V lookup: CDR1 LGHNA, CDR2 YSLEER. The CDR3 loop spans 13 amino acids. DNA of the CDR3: TGCGCCAGGGCGGGGGGGCCCCACAATGAGCAGTTCTTC. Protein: CARAGGPHNEQFF.

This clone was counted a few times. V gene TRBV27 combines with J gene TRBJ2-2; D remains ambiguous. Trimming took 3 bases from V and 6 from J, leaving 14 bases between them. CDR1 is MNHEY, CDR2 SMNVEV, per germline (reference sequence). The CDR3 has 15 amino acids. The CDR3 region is CASSFGLRSPGELFF. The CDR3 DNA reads TGTGCCAGCAGTTTCGGTCTCCGCTCCCCCGGGGAGCTGTTTTTT.

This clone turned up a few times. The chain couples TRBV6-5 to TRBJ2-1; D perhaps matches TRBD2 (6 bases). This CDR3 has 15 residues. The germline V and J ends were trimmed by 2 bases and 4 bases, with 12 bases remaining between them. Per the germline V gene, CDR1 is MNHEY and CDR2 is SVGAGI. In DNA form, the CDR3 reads TGTGCCAGCAGTTACGCTAGCGAGAGTTACAATGAGCAGTTCTTC. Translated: CASSYASESYNEQFF.

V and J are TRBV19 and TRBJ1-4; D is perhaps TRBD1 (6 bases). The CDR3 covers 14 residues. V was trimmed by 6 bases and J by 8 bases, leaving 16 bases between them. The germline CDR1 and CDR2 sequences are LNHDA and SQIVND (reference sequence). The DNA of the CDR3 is TGTGCCAGTAGGGGGGCAGGCGCCTGGGAAAAACTGTTTTTT. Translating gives CASRGAGAWEKLFF.

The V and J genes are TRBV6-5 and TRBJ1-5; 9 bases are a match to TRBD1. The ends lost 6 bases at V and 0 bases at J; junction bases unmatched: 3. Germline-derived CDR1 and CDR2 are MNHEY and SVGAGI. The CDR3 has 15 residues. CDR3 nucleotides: TGTGCCAGCAGGGAACAGGGGGCTAGCAATCAGCCCCAGCATTTT. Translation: CASREQGASNQPQHF.

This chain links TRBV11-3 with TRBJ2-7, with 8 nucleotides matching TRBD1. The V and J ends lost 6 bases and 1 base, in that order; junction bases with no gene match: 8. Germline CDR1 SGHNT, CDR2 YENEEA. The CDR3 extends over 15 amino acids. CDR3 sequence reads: CASSSGTGFSYEQYF. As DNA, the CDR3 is TGTGCCAGCAGTTCCGGGACAGGCTTTTCCTACGAGCAGTACTTC.

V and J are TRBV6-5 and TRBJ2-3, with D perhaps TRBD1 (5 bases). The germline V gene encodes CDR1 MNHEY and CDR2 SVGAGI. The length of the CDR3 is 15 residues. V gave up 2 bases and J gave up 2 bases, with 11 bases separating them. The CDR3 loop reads CASSYGASTTDTQYF. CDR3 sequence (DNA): TGTGCCAGCAGTTACGGGGCTTCCACCACAGATACGCAGTATTTT.

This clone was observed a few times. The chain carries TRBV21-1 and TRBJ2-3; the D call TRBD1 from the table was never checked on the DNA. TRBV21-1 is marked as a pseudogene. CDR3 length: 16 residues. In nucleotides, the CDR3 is TGTGCCAGCAGCTCACGGGACAGGGATTTCACAGATACGCAGTATTTT. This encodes CASSSRDRDFTDTQYF.

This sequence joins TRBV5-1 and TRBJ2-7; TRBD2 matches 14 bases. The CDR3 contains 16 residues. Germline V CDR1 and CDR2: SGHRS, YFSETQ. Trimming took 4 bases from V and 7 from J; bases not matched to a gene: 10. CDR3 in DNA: TGCGCCAGCAGCGACGGGACTAGCGGGAGAGTGGGGGAGCAGTACTTC. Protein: CASSDGTSGRVGEQYF.

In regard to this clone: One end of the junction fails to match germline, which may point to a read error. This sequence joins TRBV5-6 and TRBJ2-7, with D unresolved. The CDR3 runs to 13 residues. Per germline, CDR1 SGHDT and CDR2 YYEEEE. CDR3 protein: CASSLGLTSAIDF. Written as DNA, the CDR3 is TGTGCCAGCAGCTTGGGCCTGACAAGTGCGATCGACTTC.

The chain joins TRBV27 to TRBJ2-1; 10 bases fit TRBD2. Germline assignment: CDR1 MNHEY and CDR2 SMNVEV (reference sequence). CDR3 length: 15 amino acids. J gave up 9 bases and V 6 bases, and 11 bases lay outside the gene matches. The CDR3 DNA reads TGTGCCAGCAGGGGGAGCGGGGGGGCAGACAGTGAGCAGTTCTTC. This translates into CASRGSGGADSEQFF.

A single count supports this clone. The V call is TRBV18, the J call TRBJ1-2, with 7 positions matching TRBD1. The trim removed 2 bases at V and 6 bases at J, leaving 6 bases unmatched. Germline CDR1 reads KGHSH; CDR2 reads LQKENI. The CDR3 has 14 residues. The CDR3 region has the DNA TGTGCCAGCTCACCAGGCAGGGGGACGAATGGCTACACCTTC. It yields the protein CASSPGRGTNGYTF. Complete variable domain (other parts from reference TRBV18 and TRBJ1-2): NAGVMQNPRHLVRRRGQEARLRCSPMKGHSHVYWYRQLPEEGLKFMVYLQKENIIDESGMPKERFSAEFPKEGPSILRIQQVVRGDSAAYFCASSPGRGTNGYTFGSGTRLTVV.

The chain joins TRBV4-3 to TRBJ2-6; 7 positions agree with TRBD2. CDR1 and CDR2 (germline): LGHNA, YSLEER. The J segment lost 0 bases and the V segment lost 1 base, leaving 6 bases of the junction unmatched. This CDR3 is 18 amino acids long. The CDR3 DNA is TGCGCCAGCAGCCAAGGCGGGGGTTCCCCCTCTGGGGCCAACGTCCTGACTTTC. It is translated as CASSQGGGSPSGANVLTF.

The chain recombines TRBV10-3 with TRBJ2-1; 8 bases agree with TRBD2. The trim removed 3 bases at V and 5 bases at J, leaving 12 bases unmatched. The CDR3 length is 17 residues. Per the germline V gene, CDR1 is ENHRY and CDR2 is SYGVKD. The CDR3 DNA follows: TGTGCCATCAGTGACCCTTATAGCGGGACATTTCACAATGAGCAGTTCTTC. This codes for CAISDPYSGTFHNEQFF.

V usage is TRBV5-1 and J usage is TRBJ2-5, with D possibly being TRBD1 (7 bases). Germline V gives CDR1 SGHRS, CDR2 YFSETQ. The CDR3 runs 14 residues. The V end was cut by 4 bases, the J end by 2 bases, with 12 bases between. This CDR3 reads CASSRGTDQETQYF. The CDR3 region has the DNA TGCGCCAGCAGCCGCGGGACAGATCAAGAGACCCAGTACTTC.